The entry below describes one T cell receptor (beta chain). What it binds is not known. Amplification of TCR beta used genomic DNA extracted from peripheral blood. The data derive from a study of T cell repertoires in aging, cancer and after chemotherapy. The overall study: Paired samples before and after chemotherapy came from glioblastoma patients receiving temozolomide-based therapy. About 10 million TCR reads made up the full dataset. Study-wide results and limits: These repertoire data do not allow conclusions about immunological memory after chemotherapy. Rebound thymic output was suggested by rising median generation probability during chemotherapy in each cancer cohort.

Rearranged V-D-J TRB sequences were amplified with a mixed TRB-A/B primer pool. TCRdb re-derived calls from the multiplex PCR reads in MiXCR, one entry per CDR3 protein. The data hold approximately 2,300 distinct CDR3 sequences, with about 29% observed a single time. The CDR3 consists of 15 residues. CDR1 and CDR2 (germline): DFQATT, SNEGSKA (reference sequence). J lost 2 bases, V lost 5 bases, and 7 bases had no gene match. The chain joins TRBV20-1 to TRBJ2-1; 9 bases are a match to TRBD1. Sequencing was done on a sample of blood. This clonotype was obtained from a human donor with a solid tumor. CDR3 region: CSAQETGGAYNEQFF. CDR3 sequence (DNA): TGCAGTGCTCAGGAGACAGGGGGGGCCTACAATGAGCAGTTCTTC.